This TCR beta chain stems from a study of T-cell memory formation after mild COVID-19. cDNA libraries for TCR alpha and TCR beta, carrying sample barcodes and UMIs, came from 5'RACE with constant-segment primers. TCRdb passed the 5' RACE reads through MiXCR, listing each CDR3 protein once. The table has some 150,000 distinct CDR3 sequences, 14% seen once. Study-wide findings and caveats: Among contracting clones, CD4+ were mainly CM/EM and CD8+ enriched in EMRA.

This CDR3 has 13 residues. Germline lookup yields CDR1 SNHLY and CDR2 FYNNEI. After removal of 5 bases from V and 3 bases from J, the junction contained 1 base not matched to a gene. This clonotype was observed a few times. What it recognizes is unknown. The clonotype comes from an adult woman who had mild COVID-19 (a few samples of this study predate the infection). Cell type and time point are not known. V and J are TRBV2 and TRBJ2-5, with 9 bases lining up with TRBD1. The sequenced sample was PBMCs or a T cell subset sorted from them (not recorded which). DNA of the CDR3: TGTGCCAGCAGTTGGGACAGGGAAGAGACCCAGTACTTC. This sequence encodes CASSWDREETQYF.